The sequence of this TCR beta chain was determined in a study of blood T cells in healthy people across ages. Study findings and constraints: Significant beta diversity loss was already apparent by age about 39, declining roughly linearly. Versus aged donors, long-lived donors had higher diversity and more naive CD4+ cells.

The CDR3 has 16 residues. V lost 4 bases, J lost 3 bases, and 9 bases stayed unmatched. Germline V gives CDR1 SGHRS, CDR2 YFSETQ. Through a sample-barcoded 5' primer and a J-beta primer mix, a second PCR was run for roughly 6 to 12 cycles. Each cDNA molecule received a tag from a template-switch adaptor that had 12 random nucleotides. A single record per CDR3 protein comes from TCRdb applying MiXCR to the 5' RACE reads. Here the sample spans about 680,000 distinct CDR3 sequences, 45% to 50% being singletons. A remark on this clonotype: Its antigen is still unknown.

The V and J genes are TRBV5-1 and TRBJ2-2; 7 bases fit TRBD1. The sequence came from an older woman in good health. Material: blood. The DNA for the CDR3 is TGCGCCAGCAGCAGCGGACAGGCGACTTACACCGGGGAGCTGTTTTTT. It is translated as CASSSGQATYTGELFF. Together with reference TRBV5-1 and TRBJ2-2, the CDR3 gives the full variable domain: KAGVTQTPRYLIKTRGQQVTLSCSPISGHRSVSWYQQTPGQGLQFLFEYFSETQRNKGNFPGRFSGRQFSNSRSEMNVSTLELGDSALYLCASSSGQATYTGELFFGEGSRLTVL.